This entry concerns a single T cell receptor beta chain. The antigen is unknown. PCR was performed using 60 Vbeta and 13 Jbeta primers. The table came from immunoSEQ multiplex PCR; TCRdb's copy has only in-frame clones and leaves some out. The sample shows roughly 200,000 clones, under 85% of them seen only once. These data are taken from a study of cytomegalovirus exposure and HLA in healthy donors. Study observations and caveats: Based on reports, TCR beta sequences accurately predicted HLA-A and HLA-B alleles for most subjects. Earlier analysis yielded a pattern in which most TCR beta V segments were productive about 90% or about 30% of the time.

The germline V gene encodes CDR1 SGHRS and CDR2 YFSETQ. Trimming removed 0 bases at V and 0 bases at J, with 7 bases between. This CDR3 has 14 residues. The specimen sequenced was PBMCs. This sequence was found in a man aged 45 to 65 in good health and CMV-seronegative. This chain joins TRBV5-1 and TRBJ2-7; no definite D call. The CDR3 DNA reads as TGCGCCAGCAGCTTGGCCGTGAGCTCCTACGAGCAGTACTTC. It encodes CASSLAVSSYEQYF.